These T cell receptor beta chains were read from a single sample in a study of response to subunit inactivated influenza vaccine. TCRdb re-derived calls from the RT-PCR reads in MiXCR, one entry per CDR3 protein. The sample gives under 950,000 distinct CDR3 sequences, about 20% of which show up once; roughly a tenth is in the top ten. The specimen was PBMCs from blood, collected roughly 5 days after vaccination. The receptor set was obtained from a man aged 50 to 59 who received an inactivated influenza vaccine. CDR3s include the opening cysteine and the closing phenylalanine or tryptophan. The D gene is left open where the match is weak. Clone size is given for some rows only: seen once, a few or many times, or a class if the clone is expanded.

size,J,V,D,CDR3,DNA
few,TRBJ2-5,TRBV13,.,CASSGGGRQETQYF,TGTGCCAGCAGCGGAGGGGGACGGCAAGAGACCCAGTACTTC
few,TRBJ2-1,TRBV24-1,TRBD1,CATSVGQGSYNEQFF,TGTGCCACCAGTGTCGGACAGGGATCCTACAATGAGCAGTTCTTC
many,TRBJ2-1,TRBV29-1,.,CSVQPYNEQFF,TGCAGCGTTCAGCCATACAATGAGCAGTTCTTC
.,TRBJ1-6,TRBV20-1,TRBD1,CSATRDSHNSPLHF,TGCAGTGCTACCCGGGACAGTCATAATTCACCCCTCCACTTT
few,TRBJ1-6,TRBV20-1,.,CSARSGSSYNSPLHF,TGCAGTGCTAGATCTGGGAGCTCCTATAATTCACCCCTCCACTTT
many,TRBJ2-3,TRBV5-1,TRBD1,CASSQDRASTDTQYF,TGCGCCAGCAGCCAGGACAGGGCCTCCACAGATACGCAGTATTTT
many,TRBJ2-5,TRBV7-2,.,CASTISGLFQETQYF,TGTGCCAGCACCATATCGGGACTTTTCCAAGAGACCCAGTACTTC
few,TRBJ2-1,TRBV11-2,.,CASSLHRGQPSHHSSYNEQFF,TGTGCCAGCAGCCTCCACCGCGGCCAGCCTTCCCACCACAGCTCCTACAATGAGCAGTTCTTC
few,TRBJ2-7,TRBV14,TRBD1,CASSQDQGGAYEQYF,TGTGCCAGCAGCCAAGATCAAGGGGGCGCTTACGAGCAGTACTTC
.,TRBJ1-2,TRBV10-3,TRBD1,CATSYGTVYGYTF,TGTGCCACTTCTTACGGGACAGTGTATGGCTACACCTTC
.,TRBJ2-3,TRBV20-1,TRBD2,CSAFRSGGAENTQYF,TGCAGTGCTTTCCGTAGCGGGGGAGCTGAAAATACGCAGTATTTT
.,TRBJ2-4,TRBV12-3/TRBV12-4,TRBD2,CASSLSGGVYIQYF,TGTGCCAGCAGTTTAAGCGGGGGGGTGTACATTCAGTACTTC
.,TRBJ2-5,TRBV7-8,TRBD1,CASSLVPRGSQETQYF,TGTGCCAGCAGCTTAGTCCCCAGGGGGTCCCAAGAGACCCAGTACTTC
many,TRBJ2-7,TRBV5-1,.,CASSHSGSRYEQYF,TGCGCCAGCAGTCACAGCGGCAGCCGTTACGAGCAGTACTTC
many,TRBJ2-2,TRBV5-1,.,CASSLSSEPNTGELFF,TGCGCCAGCAGCTTGTCTAGCGAACCGAACACCGGGGAGCTGTTTTTT
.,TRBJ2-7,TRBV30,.,CAWSPGALGMVPEAQYF,TGTGCCTGGAGTCCCGGGGCCCTGGGCATGGTACCCGAGGCGCAGTACTTC
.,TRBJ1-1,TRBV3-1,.,CASSLGQLGEAFF,TGTGCCAGCAGCCTTGGACAGTTGGGTGAAGCTTTCTTT
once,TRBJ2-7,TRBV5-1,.,CASSLAPEPYEQYF,TGCGCCAGCAGCTTGGCCCCAGAACCCTACGAGCAGTACTTC
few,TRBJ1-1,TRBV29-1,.,CSVMVGQSREAFF,TGCAGCGTCATGGTCGGGCAATCCCGTGAAGCTTTCTTT
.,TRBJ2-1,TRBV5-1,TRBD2,CASIIGEGEQFF,TGCGCCAGCATCATAGGGGAGGGTGAGCAGTTCTTC
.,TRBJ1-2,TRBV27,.,CASSLSNGYGYTF,TGTGCCAGCAGTTTATCGAACGGTTATGGCTACACCTTC
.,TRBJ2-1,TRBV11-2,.,CASSLVATTSYNEQFF,TGTGCCAGCAGCTTAGTCGCAACAACCTCCTACAATGAGCAGTTCTTC
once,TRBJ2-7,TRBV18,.,CASSPPAVYEQYF,TGTGCCAGCTCACCACCAGCGGTTTACGAGCAGTACTTC
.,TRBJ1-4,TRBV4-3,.,CASSQGPYREKLFF,TGCGCCAGCAGCCAAGGGCCCTATCGAGAAAAACTGTTTTTT
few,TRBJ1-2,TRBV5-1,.,CASSLVLNDGYTF,TGCGCCAGCAGCTTGGTACTAAACGATGGCTACACCTTC
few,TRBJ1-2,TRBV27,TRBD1,CASSPGGPNYGYTF,TGTGCCAGCAGTCCAGGGGGACCCAACTATGGCTACACCTTC
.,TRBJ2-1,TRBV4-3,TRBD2,CASSQDREGFNEQFF,TGCGCCAGCAGCCAAGATCGGGAGGGCTTCAATGAGCAGTTCTTC
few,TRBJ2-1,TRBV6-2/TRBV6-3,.,CASSYYQHNEQFF,TGTGCCAGCAGTTACTATCAGCACAATGAGCAGTTCTTC
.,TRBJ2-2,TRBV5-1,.,CASSLLFGTGELFF,TGCGCCAGCAGCTTGTTGTTTGGGACCGGGGAGCTGTTTTTT
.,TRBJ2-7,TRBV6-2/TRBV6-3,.,CASSYSIPGPLYEQYF,TGTGCCAGCAGTTACTCGATACCGGGACCTCTCTACGAGCAGTACTTC
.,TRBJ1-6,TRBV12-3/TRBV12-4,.,CASSSRIRSLHF,TGTGCCAGCAGTTCACGGATTAGGTCCCTCCACTTT
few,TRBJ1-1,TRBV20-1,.,CSASNTPNTEAFF,TGCAGTGCTAGTAACACTCCAAACACTGAAGCTTTCTTT
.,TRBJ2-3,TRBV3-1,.,CASSQVTGATDTQYF,TGTGCCAGCAGCCAAGTTACGGGGGCGACAGATACGCAGTATTTT
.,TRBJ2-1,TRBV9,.,CASSVGLEGFNEQFF,TGTGCCAGCAGCGTAGGACTAGAGGGATTCAATGAGCAGTTCTTC
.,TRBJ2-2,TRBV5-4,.,CASRPDLNSNTGELFF,TGTGCCAGCAGGCCAGACTTGAATTCGAACACCGGGGAGCTGTTTTTT
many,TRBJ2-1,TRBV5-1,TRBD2,CASRLTGTSYNEQFF,TGCGCCAGCCGGCTAACCGGGACTAGCTACAATGAGCAGTTCTTC
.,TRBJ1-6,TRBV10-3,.,CAISESITAYNSPLHF,TGTGCCATCAGTGAAAGCATTACTGCCTATAATTCACCCCTCCACTTT
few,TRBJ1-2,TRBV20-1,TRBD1,CSASPRGYFTNYGYTF,TGCAGTGCTTCCCCCAGGGGGTACTTTACTAACTATGGCTACACCTTC
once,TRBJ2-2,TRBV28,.,CASSLGPVRANTGELFF,TGTGCCAGCAGTTTGGGCCCGGTCAGGGCGAACACCGGGGAGCTGTTTTTT
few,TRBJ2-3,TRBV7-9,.,CASSLITGTSTDTQYF,TGTGCCAGCAGCTTAATCACCGGGACTAGCACAGATACGCAGTATTTT
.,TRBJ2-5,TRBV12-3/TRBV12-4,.,CASRPLRGAQETQYF,TGTGCCAGCAGGCCCCTTCGGGGTGCCCAAGAGACCCAGTACTTC
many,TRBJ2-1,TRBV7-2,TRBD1,CASSLGTGGNEQFF,TGTGCCAGCAGCCTCGGGACAGGGGGAAATGAGCAGTTCTTC
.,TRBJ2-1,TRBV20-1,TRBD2,CSARDLPSGSISEQFF,TGCAGTGCTAGAGACCTGCCTAGCGGGAGTATAAGTGAGCAGTTCTTC
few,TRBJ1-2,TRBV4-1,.,CASSQDSTGYGYTF,TGCGCCAGCAGCCAAGATTCAACGGGGTATGGCTACACCTTC
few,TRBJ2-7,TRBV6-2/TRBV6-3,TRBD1,CASSTRDRGLEQYF,TGTGCCAGCAGTACGCGGGACAGGGGCCTCGAGCAGTACTTC
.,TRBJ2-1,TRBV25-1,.,CASSDPLARVNNEQFF,TGTGCCAGCAGTGACCCCCTAGCGCGTGTAAACAATGAGCAGTTCTTC
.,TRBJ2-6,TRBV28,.,CASSRNLLSGANVLTF,TGTGCCAGCAGCCGCAACCTTCTCTCTGGGGCCAACGTCCTGACTTTC